These 8 T cell receptor beta chains came from one sample sequenced in a study of CD8+CD57+ T cells in acquired aplastic anemia. It was genomic DNA that served as the template for profiling TCR beta VDJ and CDR3. From the reads, TCRdb called clonotypes with MiXCR, one entry per CDR3 protein. The table lists 200,000 to 250,000 distinct CDR3 sequences, approximately 57% of them singletons, with 25% to 35% in the top ten. Sample: sorted CD4+, CD8+, or CD8+CD57+ T cells (not recorded which) from PBMCs. The receptors derive from a human donor in good health.

V usage is TRBV20-1 and J usage is TRBJ1-1, with D tentatively TRBD1 (5 bases). Germline CDR1 is DFQATT and CDR2 is SNEGSKA (reference sequence). The CDR3 loop spans 12 amino acids. The V gene lost 2 bases and the J gene lost 5 bases, with 9 bases spanning the gap. CDR3 protein: CSARLGGTEAFF. DNA for the CDR3: TGCAGTGCTAGACTGGGGGGGACTGAAGCTTTCTTT.

This clonotype was seen a handful of times. V is TRBV5-6 and J is TRBJ1-6; 8 nucleotides match TRBD1. This CDR3 is built from 14 residues. Trimming took 1 base from V and 10 from J; bases not matched to a gene: 4. The germline CDR1 and CDR2 sequences are SGHDT and YYEEEE. In DNA form, the CDR3 reads TGTGCCAGCAGCTTGCGGACAGGGAACTCACCCCTCCACTTT. Protein product: CASSLRTGNSPLHF. Together with reference TRBV5-6 and TRBJ1-6, the CDR3 gives the full variable domain: DAGVTQSPTHLIKTRGQQVTLRCSPKSGHDTVSWYQQALGQGPQFIFQYYEEEERQRGNFPDRFSGHQFPNYSSELNVNALLLGDSALYLCASSLRTGNSPLHFGNGTRLTVT.

This clonotype was seen a handful of times. The CDR3 bases are TGCGCCAGCAGTGAGGGCAGGGCTTCCTACGAGCAGTACTTC. Protein: CASSEGRASYEQYF. This chain connects TRBV10-2 to TRBJ2-7, with D tentatively TRBD1 (5 bases). The germline V gene encodes CDR1 WSHSY and CDR2 SAAADI. This CDR3 is built from 14 residues. Trimming shortened V by 2 bases and J by 1 base, and 9 bases separated the two germline ends.

The chain is built from TRBV6-5 and TRBJ1-6; D might be TRBD1 (6 bases). In germline, CDR1 is MNHEY, CDR2 SVGAGI. Trimming left V 5 bases short and J 10 bases short, with 12 bases between. This CDR3 contains 13 residues. The CDR3 coding sequence is TGTGCCAGCAGTGTCGTCAGGGGCTCACCCCTCCACTTT. The encoded protein is CASSVVRGSPLHF.

This rearrangement joins TRBV5-1 to TRBJ1-1; D is perhaps TRBD1 (5 bases). V was shortened by 4 bases and J by 1 base, with 14 bases between the two germline ends. This CDR3 has 15 amino acids. Germline V gives CDR1 SGHRS, CDR2 YFSETQ. CDR3 in amino acids: CASSPSGGPNTEAFF. In DNA, the CDR3 is TGCGCCAGCAGCCCCTCGGGGGGACCGAACACTGAAGCTTTCTTT.

In DNA, the CDR3 is TGTGCCAGCAGCCGGTCCGGGACAGCGGTCTACGAGCAGTACTTC. Translating it yields CASSRSGTAVYEQYF. The rearrangement joins TRBV5-8 to TRBJ2-7, with 7 positions matching TRBD1. The V and J ends lost 4 bases and 3 bases, in that order; junction bases with no gene match: 10. This CDR3 spans 15 amino acids. The germline V gene has CDR1 SGHTS and CDR2 YDEGEE.

Remarks on this clonotype: One junction end does not reproduce the germline sequence, and a read error may be involved. The chain employs TRBV7-2 and TRBJ2-3; 8 nucleotides match TRBD2. The CDR3 has 12 residues. CDR1 and CDR2 from the germline V gene are SGHTA and FQGNSA. The CDR3 DNA reads as TGTGCCAGCAGCTCGGGGGGGGATACGCGGTATTTT. Translating gives CASSSGGDTRYF.

This clonotype was seen ten or more times. The chain employs TRBV19 and TRBJ1-4; no definite D call. V lost 8 bases to trimming and J lost 6 bases, with 10 bases between them. This CDR3 comprises 12 residues. Germline lookup yields CDR1 LNHDA and CDR2 SQIVND (reference sequence). In nucleotides, the CDR3 is TGTGCCAGTCAACGCGGTGATGAAAAACTGTTTTTT. It is translated as CASQRGDEKLFF.